These 32 T cell receptor beta chains were sequenced from one sample in a study of T cells in Graves' hyperthyroidism and ophthalmopathy. Template material for amplifying TCR beta CDR3 regions consisted of RNA transcripts. HTBI primers were employed in a first-round RT-PCR of the TCR CDR3. TCRdb fed the multiplex PCR reads into MiXCR, producing one record per CDR3 protein. The sample contains 650,000 to 700,000 distinct CDR3 sequences, about 18% of which appear only once. The specimen was blood. These receptor sequences come from a man in his fifties with Graves' hyperthyroidism.

A few counts support this clonotype. V is TRBV10-2 and J is TRBJ2-1; D may be TRBD2 (6 bases). V lost 2 bases, J lost 2 bases, and 10 bases lay in between. The CDR3 is 15 amino acids. Germline loops: CDR1 WSHSY, CDR2 SAAADI. CDR3 nucleotides: TGCGCCAGCAGTGAGGGGCGGGACGCCTACAATGAGCAGTTCTTC. Its translation is CASSEGRDAYNEQFF.

This chain links TRBV6-9 with TRBJ1-3; 7 bases match TRBD1. The V and J ends lost 4 bases and 4 bases, in that order; junction bases with no gene match: 4. The CDR3 totals 14 residues. Germline V CDR1 and CDR2: MNHGY, SVAAGI. DNA of the CDR3: TGTGCCAGCAGTTCGACAGGGAACGGAAACACCATATATTTT. Translated, it gives CASSSTGNGNTIYF.

The chain employs TRBV5-1 and TRBJ2-3; 16 bases fit TRBD2. Germline assignment: CDR1 SGHRS and CDR2 YFSETQ. With 4 bases clipped from V and 0 bases from J, the junction kept 8 bases outside the gene matches. The CDR3 has 19 residues. The CDR3 region has the DNA TGCGCCAGCAGCGCGGGACTAGCGGGAGGGGTATCTAGCACAGATACGCAGTATTTT. As protein: CASSAGLAGGVSSTDTQYF.

This clonotype occurred many times. V and J are TRBV24-1 and TRBJ2-5, with D tentatively TRBD1 (5 bases). This CDR3 has 18 residues. The ends were cut back, 0 bases at V and 2 bases at J, with 18 bases in the middle. Germline CDR1 is KGHDR and CDR2 is SFDVKD. Here the CDR3 reads CATSDLQEMGQGQETQYF. The CDR3 bases are TGTGCCACCAGTGATTTGCAGGAGATGGGGCAAGGACAAGAGACCCAGTACTTC.

Note on this clonotype: The conserved phenylalanine or tryptophan normally closing the CDR3 is absent here, so this likely arose from a read error. The chain recombines TRBV19 with TRBJ1-1; D call uncertain. V lost 6 bases to trimming and J lost 1 base, with 18 bases between them. The CDR3 has 16 amino acids. Germline V gives CDR1 LNHDA, CDR2 SQIVND (reference sequence). The CDR3 DNA reads as TGTGCCAGTAGCAGTGCGGGGAAAGTTCGGAACACTGAAGCTTTCATT. This sequence encodes CASSSAGKVRNTEAFI.

The chain employs TRBV29-1 and TRBJ1-2; 9 nucleotides align to TRBD1. The CDR3 has 11 amino acids. V lost 6 bases and J lost 8; bases outside the gene matches: 4. Looked up from germline, CDR1 is SQVTM and CDR2 is ANQGSEA. CDR3 bases: TGCAGCGTGGGACAGGGCAGAGGCTACACCTTC. Its translation is CSVGQGRGYTF. The whole variable domain, remainder taken from reference TRBV29-1 and TRBJ1-2, is SAVISQKPSRDICQRGTSLTIQCQVDSQVTMMFWYRQQPGQSLTLIATANQGSEATYESGFVIDKFPISRPNLTFSTLTVSNMSPEDSSIYLCSVGQGRGYTFGSGTRLTVV.

At least ten counts were recorded for this clonotype. The CDR3 here is CAISGLANYTDTQYF. CDR3 nucleotides: TGTGCCATCAGTGGACTAGCGAATTACACAGATACGCAGTATTTT. The chain recombines TRBV10-3 with TRBJ2-3; 8 nucleotides match TRBD2. The length of the CDR3 is 15 residues. V lost 4 bases and J lost 2; bases outside the gene matches: 5. Germline V gene lookup returns CDR1 ENHRY and CDR2 SYGVKD.

The chain employs TRBV7-6 and TRBJ2-1; 7 nucleotides line up with TRBD2. CDR1 is SGHVS, CDR2 FNYEAQ, per germline. There are 15 residues in the CDR3. With V trimmed by 3 bases and J by 3 bases, 5 bases remained unmatched. The DNA for the CDR3 is TGTGCCAGCAGCTTGGGGGGGGACCACTACAATGAGCAGTTCTTC. It yields the protein CASSLGGDHYNEQFF.

This clonotype was counted many times. The rearrangement joins TRBV6-1 to TRBJ1-1, with 10 positions matching TRBD1. This CDR3 is 16 amino acids long. CDR1 and CDR2 from the germline V gene are MNHNS and SASEGT. Trimming took 5 bases from V and 1 from J; bases not matched to a gene: 7. CDR3 sequence: CASSITGTGANTEAFF. CDR3 nucleotides: TGTGCCAGCAGTATCACCGGGACAGGGGCGAACACTGAAGCTTTCTTT.

A few counts support this clonotype. This chain joins TRBV19 and TRBJ1-2; D not resolved. The CDR3 has 17 residues. CDR1 is LNHDA and CDR2 is SQIVND in the germline V gene (reference sequence). Trimming left V 0 bases short and J 6 bases short, with 20 bases between. The CDR3 DNA sequence: TGTGCCAGTAGTATAGATGGAACGGGGATAAGGGCCGATGGCTACACCTTC. Amino acid sequence: CASSIDGTGIRADGYTF.

This clonotype was observed a few times. The CDR3 DNA sequence: TGCGCCAGCAGCTTATCCATAAGAGGTAGCGAGCAGTTCTTC. Translation: CASSLSIRGSEQFF. The chain recombines TRBV5-1 with TRBJ2-1; no firm D call. This CDR3 is 14 amino acids long. V was trimmed by 2 bases and J by 10 bases, leaving 16 bases between them. Germline assignment: CDR1 SGHRS and CDR2 YFSETQ. Drawing the rest from reference TRBV5-1 and TRBJ2-1, the complete variable domain is KAGVTQTPRYLIKTRGQQVTLSCSPISGHRSVSWYQQTPGQGLQFLFEYFSETQRNKGNFPGRFSGRQFSNSRSEMNVSTLELGDSALYLCASSLSIRGSEQFFGPGTRLTVL.

In its sample, this clonotype was seen many times. The gene calls are TRBV12-3 or TRBV12-4 and TRBJ2-1; D perhaps matches TRBD1 (6 bases). The CDR3 is 16 amino acids. Trimming left V 4 bases short and J 0 bases short, with 13 bases between. In nucleotides, the CDR3 is TGTGCCAGCAGTTCCTCAGGGGTAAGCTCCTACAATGAGCAGTTCTTC. As protein: CASSSSGVSSYNEQFF.

This chain links TRBV12-5 with TRBJ2-1, with 8 positions matching TRBD1. The CDR3 totals 12 residues. With 6 bases clipped from V and 10 bases from J, the junction kept 5 bases outside the gene matches. CDR1 is LGHNT and CDR2 is FRNRAP in the germline V gene. The CDR3 DNA reads as TGTGCTAGTGGGTTAGACAGGGGCGAGCAGTTCTTC. It encodes CASGLDRGEQFF.

This clonotype was picked up many times. The chain links TRBV12-3 or TRBV12-4 to TRBJ2-3, with 11 nucleotides matching TRBD2. V lost 6 bases to trimming and J lost 7 bases; unmatched junction nucleotides: 9. This CDR3 has 15 residues. In nucleotides, the CDR3 is TGTGCCAGCAGCTCGCCGGGACTAGCGGTGTATACGCAGTATTTT. Protein sequence: CASSSPGLAVYTQYF.

The gene calls are TRBV5-6 and TRBJ1-1; 8 nucleotides align to TRBD1. V lost 1 base to trimming and J lost 4 bases; unmatched junction nucleotides: 6. Germline CDR1 is SGHDT and CDR2 is YYEEEE. The CDR3 spans 15 residues. Written as DNA, the CDR3 is TGTGCCAGCAGCTTGCCCAGGGGGCGCGGCACTGAAGCTTTCTTT. It specifies CASSLPRGRGTEAFF.

This clonotype was recorded a few times. The chain links TRBV14 to TRBJ2-7; tentatively, D is TRBD2 (6 bases). The CDR3 loop spans 15 amino acids. V gave up 1 base and J gave up 3 bases, with 13 bases separating them. The germline CDR1 and CDR2 sequences are SGHDN and FVKESK. The CDR3 spells CASSQVPTRDYEQYF. The CDR3 nucleotides are TGTGCCAGCAGCCAAGTTCCGACTAGGGACTACGAGCAGTACTTC.

The CDR3 DNA follows: TGTGCCAGCAGTTACGGGACAGGGGGAAGGCACAATGAGCAGTTCTTC. This sequence encodes CASSYGTGGRHNEQFF. V and J are TRBV6-5 and TRBJ2-1; TRBD1 matches 11 bases. The CDR3 covers 16 residues. With 2 bases clipped from V and 5 bases from J, the junction kept 5 bases outside the gene matches. Germline V gives CDR1 MNHEY, CDR2 SVGAGI.

This clonotype was counted ten times or more. J is TRBJ1-1 and V is TRBV7-2; D call uncertain. The length of the CDR3 is 15 residues. Germline V CDR1 and CDR2: SGHTA, FQGNSA. Trimming removed 5 bases at V and 2 bases at J, with 15 bases between. The CDR3 region is CASSVRAQLNTEAFF. CDR3 bases: TGTGCCAGCAGCGTCCGGGCCCAACTAAACACTGAAGCTTTCTTT.

The V call is TRBV9, the J call TRBJ2-3; 16 bases align to TRBD2. The CDR3 extends over 17 amino acids. V gave up 2 bases and J gave up 4 bases; unmatched junction bases: 4. The germline CDR1 and CDR2 sequences are SGDLS and YYNGEE. This CDR3 reads CASSVGTSGRVADTQYF. In DNA form, the CDR3 reads TGTGCCAGCAGCGTCGGGACTAGCGGGAGGGTGGCAGATACGCAGTATTTT.

This clonotype was detected ten times or more. The J gene is TRBJ2-7, the V gene TRBV11-2; tentative D call: TRBD1 (5 bases). Germline values: CDR1 SGHAT, CDR2 FQNNGV. V was trimmed by 0 bases and J by 3 bases, leaving 12 bases between them. This CDR3 is built from 15 residues. CDR3 in amino acids: CASSLDGQNNYEQYF. The DNA for the CDR3 is TGTGCCAGCAGCTTAGATGGACAAAACAACTACGAGCAGTACTTC. Looking up the rest from reference TRBV11-2 and TRBJ2-7 gives the full variable domain: EAGVAQSPRYKIIEKRQSVAFWCNPISGHATLYWYQQILGQGPKLLIQFQNNGVVDDSQLPKDRFSAERLKGVDSTLKIQPAKLEDSAVYLCASSLDGQNNYEQYFGPGTRLTVT.

This chain joins TRBV30 and TRBJ1-1, with TRBD1 as a possible D gene (5 bases). V gave up 3 bases and J gave up 2 bases, with 19 bases separating them. The length of the CDR3 is 16 residues. Germline V gene lookup returns CDR1 GTSNPN and CDR2 SVGIG (reference sequence). CDR3 amino acids: CAWSGGWRQGNTEAFF. The CDR3 DNA sequence: TGTGCCTGGAGCGGGGGATGGAGGCAGGGAAACACTGAAGCTTTCTTT.

This clonotype was seen a few times. The genes are TRBV6-2 or TRBV6-3 and TRBJ2-6; the match to TRBD1 covers 7 bases. Unmatched junction bases numbered 10, after V lost 2 bases and J lost 0 bases. This CDR3 comprises 19 residues. CDR1 and CDR2 from the germline V gene are MNHEY and SVGEGT. The CDR3 coding sequence is TGTGCCAGCAGTTACCCCCCGGGACAGCCTAGCTCTGGGGCCAACGTCCTGACTTTC. This sequence encodes CASSYPPGQPSSGANVLTF.

The chain joins TRBV7-9 to TRBJ2-1; D gene ambiguous. Trimming shortened V by 2 bases and J by 8 bases, and 10 bases separated the two germline ends. Germline CDR1 reads SEHNR; CDR2 reads FQNEAQ (reference sequence). The CDR3 spans 13 residues. The chain's CDR3 is CASSLSQRDEQFF. DNA for the CDR3: TGTGCCAGCAGCTTAAGTCAGCGCGATGAGCAGTTCTTC. The variable domain in full, with the rest retrieved from reference TRBV7-9 and TRBJ2-1, is DTGVSQNPRHKITKRGQNVTFRCDPISEHNRLYWYRQTLGQGPEFLTYFQNEAQLEKSRLLSDRFSAERPKGSFSTLEIQRTEQGDSAMYLCASSLSQRDEQFFGPGTRLTVL.

This clonotype has a handful of counts. The J gene is TRBJ2-5, the V gene TRBV19; a weak D match, TRBD1 (5 bases). Trimming cost V 3 bases and J 5 bases, with 16 bases left between them. The CDR3 extends over 15 amino acids. The V gene's germline CDR1 is LNHDA and CDR2 SQIVND (reference sequence). The CDR3: CASSISITRAETQYF. CDR3 DNA: TGTGCCAGTAGTATTAGTATCACCAGGGCCGAGACCCAGTACTTC.

This clonotype has at least ten counts. The rearrangement uses TRBV6-5 and TRBJ1-3; weak D call: TRBD1 (5 bases). Germline CDR1 is MNHEY and CDR2 is SVGAGI. The CDR3 covers 16 residues. V lost 0 bases to trimming and J lost 6 bases, with 15 bases between them. The CDR3 loop reads CASSYSMGRTLNTIYF. Here the CDR3 DNA reads TGTGCCAGCAGTTACTCGATGGGACGGACCTTAAACACCATATATTTT.

This clonotype was detected ten times or more. The rearrangement uses TRBV28 and TRBJ1-2, with TRBD1 as a possible D gene (5 bases). This CDR3 spans 18 amino acids. The germline CDR1 and CDR2 sequences are MDHEN and SYDVKM. The V end lost 4 bases, the J end lost 3 bases, and 24 bases lay between the germline ends. Written as DNA, the CDR3 is TGTGCCAGCAGTTCCCCTGGCGATATGGGACGCTCTGACTATGGCTACACCTTC. Translated, it gives CASSSPGDMGRSDYGYTF.

This clonotype was counted at least ten times. The DNA for the CDR3 is TGCGCCAGCAGTGACCGGGACAGGGAGACTTCACCCCTCCACTTT. Translated: CASSDRDRETSPLHF. This chain connects TRBV10-2 to TRBJ1-6, with TRBD1 matching 9 bases. After removal of 3 bases from V and 9 bases from J, the junction contained 6 bases not matched to a gene. The length of the CDR3 is 15 residues. Germline V lookup: CDR1 WSHSY, CDR2 SAAADI.

This clonotype was counted a few times. This chain uses TRBV5-1 with TRBJ2-3; D unclear. With 4 bases removed from V and 2 bases from J, the gap between germline ends came to 8 bases. The length of the CDR3 is 13 residues. Per the germline V gene, CDR1 is SGHRS and CDR2 is YFSETQ. The CDR3 here is CASSPQNTDTQYF. The DNA of the CDR3 is TGCGCCAGCAGCCCCCAGAACACAGATACGCAGTATTTT.

A note on this clonotype: One end of the junction is discordant with germline, which a read error may explain. This chain connects TRBV7-8 to TRBJ2-1, with 10 nucleotides matching TRBD2. The length of the CDR3 is 15 residues. CDR1 is SGHVS and CDR2 is FQNEAQ in the germline V gene. This chain's CDR3 is CANSRTSGRYNEQFF. The CDR3 DNA is TGTGCCAACAGCCGGACTAGCGGACGTTACAATGAGCAGTTCTTC.

This clonotype was seen at least ten times. The V and J genes are TRBV11-2 and TRBJ1-4; D is uncertain. CDR3 length equals 13 residues. Between the trimmed V and J ends, which lost 5 bases and 4 bases, there was a span of 8 bases. Germline CDR1 reads SGHAT; CDR2 reads FQNNGV. The CDR3 sequence is CASSRTLNEKLFF. In DNA, the CDR3 is TGTGCCAGCAGCAGGACCCTTAATGAAAAACTGTTTTTT.

This clonotype came up a few times. The chain links TRBV28 to TRBJ2-1; 11 bases align to TRBD2. Germline V gives CDR1 MDHEN, CDR2 SYDVKM. Trimming removed 3 bases from V and 9 bases from J; junction bases left unmatched: 16. This CDR3 comprises 18 residues. The CDR3 loop is CASSFTSGSSIFPAEQFF. Written as DNA, the CDR3 is TGTGCCAGCAGTTTTACTAGCGGGAGTTCTATTTTTCCTGCTGAGCAGTTCTTC.

The table lists this clonotype with a few counts. The rearrangement joins TRBV28 to TRBJ1-5; 8 nucleotides agree with TRBD1. With 5 bases clipped from V and 3 bases from J, the junction kept 9 bases outside the gene matches. CDR3 size: 16 residues. Germline CDR1 MDHEN, CDR2 SYDVKM. Here the CDR3 reads CASSAKGQVLNQPQHF. Written as DNA, the CDR3 is TGTGCCAGCAGTGCTAAGGGACAGGTTCTCAATCAGCCCCAGCATTTT.